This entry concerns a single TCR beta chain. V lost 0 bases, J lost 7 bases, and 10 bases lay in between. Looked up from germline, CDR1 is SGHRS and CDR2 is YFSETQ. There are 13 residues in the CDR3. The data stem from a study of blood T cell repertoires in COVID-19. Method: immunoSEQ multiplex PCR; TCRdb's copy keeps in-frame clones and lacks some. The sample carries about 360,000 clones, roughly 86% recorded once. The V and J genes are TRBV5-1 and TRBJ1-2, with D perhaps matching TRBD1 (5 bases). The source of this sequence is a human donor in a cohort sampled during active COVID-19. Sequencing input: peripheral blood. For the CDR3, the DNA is TGCGCCAGCAGCTTGGAACAGGTTTCTGGCTACACCTTC. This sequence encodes CASSLEQVSGYTF.